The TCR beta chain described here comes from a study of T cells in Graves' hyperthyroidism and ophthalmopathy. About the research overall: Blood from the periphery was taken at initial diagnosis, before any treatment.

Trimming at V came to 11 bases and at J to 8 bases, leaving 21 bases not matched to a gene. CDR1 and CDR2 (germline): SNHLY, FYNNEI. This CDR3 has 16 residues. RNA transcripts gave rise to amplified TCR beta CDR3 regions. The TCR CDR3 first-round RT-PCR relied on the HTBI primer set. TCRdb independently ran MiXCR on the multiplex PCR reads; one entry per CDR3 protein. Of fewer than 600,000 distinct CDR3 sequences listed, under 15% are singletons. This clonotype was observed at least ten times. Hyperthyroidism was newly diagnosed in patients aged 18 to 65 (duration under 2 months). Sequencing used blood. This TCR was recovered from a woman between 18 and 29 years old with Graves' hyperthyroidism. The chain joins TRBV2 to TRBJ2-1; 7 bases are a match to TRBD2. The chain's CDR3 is CALPRGFGGSLDEQFF. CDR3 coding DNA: TGTGCCCTACCTCGGGGGTTTGGCGGGAGTCTGGATGAGCAGTTCTTC.